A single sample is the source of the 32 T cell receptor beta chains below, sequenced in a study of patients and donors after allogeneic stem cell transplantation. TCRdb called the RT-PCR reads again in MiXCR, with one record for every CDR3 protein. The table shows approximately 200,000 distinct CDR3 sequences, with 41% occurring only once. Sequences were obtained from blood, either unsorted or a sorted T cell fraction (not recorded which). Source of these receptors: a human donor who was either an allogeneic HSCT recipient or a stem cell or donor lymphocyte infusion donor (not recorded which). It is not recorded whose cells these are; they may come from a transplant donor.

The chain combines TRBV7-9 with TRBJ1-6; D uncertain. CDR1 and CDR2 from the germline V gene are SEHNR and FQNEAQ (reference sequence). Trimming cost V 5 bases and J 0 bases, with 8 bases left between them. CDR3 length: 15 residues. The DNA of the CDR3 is TGTGCCAGCAGCACAAGCAGCTCCTATAATTCACCCCTCCACTTT. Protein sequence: CASSTSSSYNSPLHF.

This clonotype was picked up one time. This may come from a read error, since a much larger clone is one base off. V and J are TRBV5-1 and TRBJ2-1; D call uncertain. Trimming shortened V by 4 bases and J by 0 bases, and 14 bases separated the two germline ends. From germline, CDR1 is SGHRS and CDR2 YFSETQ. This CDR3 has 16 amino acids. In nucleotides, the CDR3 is TGCGCCAGCAGCCCCCTCAATTTGAGCTCCTACAATGAGCAGTTCTTC. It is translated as CASSPLNLSSYNEQFF.

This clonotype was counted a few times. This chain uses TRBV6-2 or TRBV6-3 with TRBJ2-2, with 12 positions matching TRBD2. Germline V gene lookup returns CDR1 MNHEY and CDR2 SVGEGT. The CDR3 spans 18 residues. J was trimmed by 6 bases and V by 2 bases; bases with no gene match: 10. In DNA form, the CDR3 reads TGTGCCAGCAGTTACCCCAGACTAGCGGGAGACTATCCCGGGGAGCTGTTTTTT. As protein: CASSYPRLAGDYPGELFF.

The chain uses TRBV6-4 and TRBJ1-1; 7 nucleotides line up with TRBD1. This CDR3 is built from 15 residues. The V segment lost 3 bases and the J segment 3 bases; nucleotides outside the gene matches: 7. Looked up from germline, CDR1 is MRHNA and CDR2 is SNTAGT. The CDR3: CASSETGRDDTEAFF. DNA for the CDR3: TGTGCCAGCAGTGAGACAGGGAGGGATGACACTGAAGCTTTCTTT.

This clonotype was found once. CDR3 sequence (DNA): TGTGCCAGCAGCCTCAGGACAGACCTAAGCTCCTACAATGAGCAGTTCTTC. Its translation: CASSLRTDLSSYNEQFF. The chain uses TRBV3-1 and TRBJ2-1, with D perhaps matching TRBD1 (6 bases). Germline CDR1 reads LGHDT; CDR2 reads YNNKEL (reference sequence). The V end was cut by 4 bases, the J end by 0 bases, with 16 bases between. There are 17 residues in the CDR3.

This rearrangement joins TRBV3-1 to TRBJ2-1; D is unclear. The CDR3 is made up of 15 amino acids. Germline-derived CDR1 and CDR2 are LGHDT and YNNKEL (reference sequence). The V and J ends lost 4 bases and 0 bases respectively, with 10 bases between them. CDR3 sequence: CASSPRNSSYNEQFF. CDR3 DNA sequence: TGTGCCAGCAGCCCCCGGAACAGCTCCTACAATGAGCAGTTCTTC.

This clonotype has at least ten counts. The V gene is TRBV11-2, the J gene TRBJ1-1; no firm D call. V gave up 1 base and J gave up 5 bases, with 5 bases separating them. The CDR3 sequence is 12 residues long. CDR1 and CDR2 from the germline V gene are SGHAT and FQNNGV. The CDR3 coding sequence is TGTGCCAGCAGCTTAGCCCTTACTGAAGCTTTCTTT. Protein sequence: CASSLALTEAFF.

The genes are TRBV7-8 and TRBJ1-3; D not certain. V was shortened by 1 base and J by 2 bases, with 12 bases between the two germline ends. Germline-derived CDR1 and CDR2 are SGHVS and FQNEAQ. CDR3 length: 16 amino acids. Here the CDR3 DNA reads TGTGCCAGCAGCTTAGTGTGGGAGGCGGCTGGAAACACCATATATTTT. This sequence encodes CASSLVWEAAGNTIYF.

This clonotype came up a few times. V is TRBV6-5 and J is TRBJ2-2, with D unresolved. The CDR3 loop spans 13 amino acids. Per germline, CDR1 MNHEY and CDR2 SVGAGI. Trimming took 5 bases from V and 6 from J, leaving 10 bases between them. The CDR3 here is CASSPLRAGELFF. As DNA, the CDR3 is TGTGCCAGCAGTCCCTTAAGGGCCGGGGAGCTGTTTTTT.

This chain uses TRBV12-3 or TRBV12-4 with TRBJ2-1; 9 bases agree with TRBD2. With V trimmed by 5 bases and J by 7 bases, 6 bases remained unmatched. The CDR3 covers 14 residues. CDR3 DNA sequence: TGTGCCAGCAGTCCGGCGGGAGGGCCGAATGAGCAGTTCTTC. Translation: CASSPAGGPNEQFF.

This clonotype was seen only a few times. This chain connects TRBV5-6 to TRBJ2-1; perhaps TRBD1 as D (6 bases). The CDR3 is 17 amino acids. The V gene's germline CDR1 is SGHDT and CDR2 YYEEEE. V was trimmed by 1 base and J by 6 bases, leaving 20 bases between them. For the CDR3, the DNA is TGTGCCAGCAGCTTGAGGAGAGCTGGGGGCCTTGCCAATGAGCAGTTCTTC. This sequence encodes CASSLRRAGGLANEQFF.

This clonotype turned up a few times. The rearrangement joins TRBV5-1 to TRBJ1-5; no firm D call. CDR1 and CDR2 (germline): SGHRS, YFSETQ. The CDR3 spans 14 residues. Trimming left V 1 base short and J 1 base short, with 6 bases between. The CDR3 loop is CASSLSPSNQPQHF. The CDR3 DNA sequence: TGCGCCAGCAGCTTGAGTCCCAGCAATCAGCCCCAGCATTTT.

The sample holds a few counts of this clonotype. DNA for the CDR3: TGTGCCAGCAGTTCCCTTGGTGGGTACGGAGATGAAAAACTGTTTTTT. Translated: CASSSLGGYGDEKLFF. V and J are TRBV12-3 or TRBV12-4 and TRBJ1-4; D unclear. This CDR3 is 16 amino acids long. V gave up 4 bases and J gave up 6 bases, with 18 bases separating them.

The CDR3 reads CAELGRGTEAFF. CDR3 bases: TGTGCCGAGCTAGGCAGGGGCACTGAAGCTTTCTTT. The J gene is TRBJ1-1, the V gene TRBV2, with D tentatively TRBD1 (6 bases). This CDR3 comprises 12 residues. Germline CDR1 is SNHLY and CDR2 is FYNNEI. V was clipped by 11 bases and J by 4 bases, with 14 bases between them.

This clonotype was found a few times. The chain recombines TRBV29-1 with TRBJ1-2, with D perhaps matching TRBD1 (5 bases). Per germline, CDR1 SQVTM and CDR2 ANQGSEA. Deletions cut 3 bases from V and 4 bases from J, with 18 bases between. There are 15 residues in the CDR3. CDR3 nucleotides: TGCAGCGTTGAGGACCGGGACTCCCCCCTCTATGGCTACACCTTC. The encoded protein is CSVEDRDSPLYGYTF.

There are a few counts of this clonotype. For the CDR3, the DNA is TGTGCCACCAGTGAGCCGACAGGGAGTAATGAAAAACTGTTTTTT. Its protein product is CATSEPTGSNEKLFF. This rearrangement joins TRBV24-1 to TRBJ1-4; 7 positions match TRBD1. This CDR3 region has 15 residues. V shed 4 bases, J shed 4 bases, and the junction held 5 bases outside the gene matches. Germline CDR1 is KGHDR and CDR2 is SFDVKD.

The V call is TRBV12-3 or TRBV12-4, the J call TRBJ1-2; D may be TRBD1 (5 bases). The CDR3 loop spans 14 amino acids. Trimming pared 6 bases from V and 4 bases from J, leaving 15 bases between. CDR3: CASRGGTTSYGYTF. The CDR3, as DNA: TGTGCCAGCAGAGGCGGGACGACCTCCTATGGCTACACCTTC.

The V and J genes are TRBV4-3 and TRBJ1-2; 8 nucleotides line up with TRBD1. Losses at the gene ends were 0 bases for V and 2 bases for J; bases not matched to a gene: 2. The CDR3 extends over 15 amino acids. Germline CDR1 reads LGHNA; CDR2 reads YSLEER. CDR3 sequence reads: CASSQDSGGNYGYTF. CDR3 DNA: TGCGCCAGCAGCCAAGATTCAGGGGGCAACTATGGCTACACCTTC.

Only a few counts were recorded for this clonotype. The CDR3 sequence: CASTSGDRVTTYEQYF. The CDR3 coding sequence is TGTGCCAGCACCTCGGGGGACAGGGTGACCACCTACGAGCAGTACTTC. The chain recombines TRBV28 with TRBJ2-7, with 9 positions matching TRBD1. Germline CDR1 is MDHEN and CDR2 is SYDVKM. V shed 7 bases and J 2 bases; nucleotides not matched to a gene: 12. This CDR3 has 16 residues.

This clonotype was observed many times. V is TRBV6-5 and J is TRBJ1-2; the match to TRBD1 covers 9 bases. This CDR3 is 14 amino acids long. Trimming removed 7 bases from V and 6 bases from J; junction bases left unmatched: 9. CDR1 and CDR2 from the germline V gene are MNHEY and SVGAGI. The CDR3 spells CASISGTGIHGYTF. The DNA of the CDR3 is TGTGCCAGCATCTCCGGGACAGGGATACATGGCTACACCTTC.

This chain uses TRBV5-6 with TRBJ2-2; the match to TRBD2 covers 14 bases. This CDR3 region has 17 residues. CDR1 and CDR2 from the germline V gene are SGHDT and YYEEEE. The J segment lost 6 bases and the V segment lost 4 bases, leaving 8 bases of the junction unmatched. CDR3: CASSTGLAGESAGELFF. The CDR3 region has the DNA TGTGCCAGCAGCACGGGACTAGCGGGAGAGTCCGCCGGGGAGCTGTTTTTT.

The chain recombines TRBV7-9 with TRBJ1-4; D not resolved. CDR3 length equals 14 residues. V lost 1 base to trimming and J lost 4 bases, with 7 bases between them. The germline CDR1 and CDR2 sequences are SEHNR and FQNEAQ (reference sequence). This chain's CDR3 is CASSLVADNEKLFF. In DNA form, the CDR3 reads TGTGCCAGCAGCTTAGTGGCAGATAATGAAAAACTGTTTTTT.

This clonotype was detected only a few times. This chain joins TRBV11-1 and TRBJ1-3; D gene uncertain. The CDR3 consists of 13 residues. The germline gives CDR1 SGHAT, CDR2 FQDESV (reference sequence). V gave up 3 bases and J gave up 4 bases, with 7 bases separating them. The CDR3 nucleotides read TGTGCCAGCAGCTTTACAGACGGAAACACCATATATTTT. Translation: CASSFTDGNTIYF.

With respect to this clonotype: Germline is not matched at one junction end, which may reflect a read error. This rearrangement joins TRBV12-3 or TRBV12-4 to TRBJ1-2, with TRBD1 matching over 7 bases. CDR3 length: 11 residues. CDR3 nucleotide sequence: TGTGCCAGCAGCATGGGACAGTCTTCCGTCTTC. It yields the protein CASSMGQSSVF.

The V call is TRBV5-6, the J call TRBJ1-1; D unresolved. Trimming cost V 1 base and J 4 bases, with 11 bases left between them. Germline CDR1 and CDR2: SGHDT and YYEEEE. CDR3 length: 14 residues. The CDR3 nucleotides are TGTGCCAGCAGCTTGATGGGTGGGAGCACTGAAGCTTTCTTT. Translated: CASSLMGGSTEAFF.

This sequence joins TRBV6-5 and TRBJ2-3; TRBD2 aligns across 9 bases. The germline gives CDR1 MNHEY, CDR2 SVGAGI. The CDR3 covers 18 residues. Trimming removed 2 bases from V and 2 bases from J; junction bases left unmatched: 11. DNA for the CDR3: TGTGCCAGCAGTTACGCCCCCGAAGCGGGAGGCCTCACAGATACGCAGTATTTT. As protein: CASSYAPEAGGLTDTQYF.

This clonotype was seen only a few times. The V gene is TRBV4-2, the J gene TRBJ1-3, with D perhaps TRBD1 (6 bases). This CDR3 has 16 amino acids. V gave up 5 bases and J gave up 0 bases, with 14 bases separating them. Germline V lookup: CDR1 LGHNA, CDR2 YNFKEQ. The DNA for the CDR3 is TGTGCCAGCAGCACGGGGGCAACTCTCTCTGGAAACACCATATATTTT. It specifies CASSTGATLSGNTIYF.

CDR3 DNA: TGCGCCAGCAGCCCCGGCGGGGTCTACGGAAACACCATATATTTT. It yields the protein CASSPGGVYGNTIYF. The chain joins TRBV5-1 to TRBJ1-3; the D is unclear. Germline V gene sequence: CDR1 SGHRS, CDR2 YFSETQ. This CDR3 spans 15 amino acids. The V gene lost 4 bases and the J gene lost 4 bases, with 15 bases spanning the gap.

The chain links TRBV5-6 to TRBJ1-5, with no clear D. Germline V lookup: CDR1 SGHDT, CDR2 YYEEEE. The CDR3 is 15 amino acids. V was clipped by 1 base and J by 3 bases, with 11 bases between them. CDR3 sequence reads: CASSLIGADNQPQHF. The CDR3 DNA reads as TGTGCCAGCAGCTTGATAGGAGCCGACAATCAGCCCCAGCATTTT.

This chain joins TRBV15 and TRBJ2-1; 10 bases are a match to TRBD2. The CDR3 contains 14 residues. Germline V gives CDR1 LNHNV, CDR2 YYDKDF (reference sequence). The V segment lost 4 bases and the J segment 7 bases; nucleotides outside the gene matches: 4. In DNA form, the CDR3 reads TGTGCCACCAGCAACAGCGGGAGGGCAAATGAGCAGTTCTTC. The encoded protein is CATSNSGRANEQFF.

CDR3 region: CASSQPGYGRDKNIQYF. Written as DNA, the CDR3 is TGTGCCAGCAGCCAACCAGGGTACGGTAGGGACAAAAACATTCAGTACTTC. The V call is TRBV4-2, the J call TRBJ2-4, with TRBD1 as a possible D gene (5 bases). Deletions cut 2 bases from V and 3 bases from J, with 17 bases between. The CDR3 extends over 17 amino acids. From germline, CDR1 is LGHNA and CDR2 YNFKEQ.

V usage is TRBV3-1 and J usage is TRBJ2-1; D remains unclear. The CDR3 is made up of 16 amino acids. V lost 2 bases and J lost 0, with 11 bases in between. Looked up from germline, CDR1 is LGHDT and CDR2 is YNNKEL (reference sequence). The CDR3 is CASSQMTGSSYNEQFF. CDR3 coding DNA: TGTGCCAGCAGCCAAATGACGGGTAGCTCCTACAATGAGCAGTTCTTC.